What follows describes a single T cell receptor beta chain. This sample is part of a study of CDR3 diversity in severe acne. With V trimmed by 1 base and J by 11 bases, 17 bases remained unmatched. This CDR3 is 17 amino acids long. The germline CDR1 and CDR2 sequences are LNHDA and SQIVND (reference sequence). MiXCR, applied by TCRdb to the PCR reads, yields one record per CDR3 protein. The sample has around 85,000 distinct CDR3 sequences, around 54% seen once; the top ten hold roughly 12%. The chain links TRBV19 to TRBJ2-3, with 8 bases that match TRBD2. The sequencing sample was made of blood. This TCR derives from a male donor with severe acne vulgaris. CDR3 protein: CASSIAIAGFTYNEQYF. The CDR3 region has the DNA TGTGCCAGTAGTATAGCTATAGCGGGATTTACCTACAATGAGCAGTATTTT.